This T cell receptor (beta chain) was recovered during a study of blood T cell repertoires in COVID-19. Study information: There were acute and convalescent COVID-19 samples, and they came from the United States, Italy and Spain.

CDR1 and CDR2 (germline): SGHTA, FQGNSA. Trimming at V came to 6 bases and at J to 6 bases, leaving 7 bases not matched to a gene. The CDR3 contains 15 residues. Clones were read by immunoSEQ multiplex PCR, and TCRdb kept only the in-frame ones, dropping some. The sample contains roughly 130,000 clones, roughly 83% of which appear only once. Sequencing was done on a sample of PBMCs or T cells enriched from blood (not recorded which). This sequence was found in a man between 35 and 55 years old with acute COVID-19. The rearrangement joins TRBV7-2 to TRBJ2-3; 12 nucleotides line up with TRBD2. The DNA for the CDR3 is TGTGCCAGCAGAGCGACTAGCGGGGGTGGGGATACGCAGTATTTT. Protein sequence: CASRATSGGGDTQYF.